Below are 24 T cell receptor beta chains sequenced from a single sample in a study of human T cells and chemical hapten exposure. The time point: patch test 1, 2 weeks after DPC sensitization. Treatment of the sample: therapeutic diphenylcyclopropenone sensitization with weekly scalp DPC. TCRdb processed the RACE reads anew with MiXCR; each CDR3 protein has one entry. This table holds some 70,000 distinct CDR3 sequences, around 30% found once. The specimen comprised whole blood, sampled in connection with sensitization to the hapten diphenylcyclopropenone (DPC). These receptors were collected from a man aged 35 to 55 with alopecia areata. Some clones in this sample may be carry-over from other donors' samples.

V usage is TRBV2 and J usage is TRBJ2-6; D tentatively reads TRBD1 or TRBD2 (6 bases each). V lost 2 bases and J lost 4, with 12 bases in between. The CDR3 runs 16 residues. Germline CDR1 reads SNHLY; CDR2 reads FYNNEI. DNA for the CDR3: TGTGCCAGCAGTGAAAGATCGGGGGCCGGGGCCAACGTCCTGACTTTC. It translates to CASSERSGAGANVLTF.

This clonotype was detected only a few times. This chain links TRBV5-1 with TRBJ2-3, with 8 bases lining up with TRBD1. V was pared by 4 bases and J by 1 base, with 2 bases of the junction left unmatched. Per germline, CDR1 SGHRS and CDR2 YFSETQ. The CDR3 is 14 amino acids. CDR3 protein: CASSPGQGTDTQYF. The DNA of the CDR3 is TGCGCCAGCAGCCCGGGACAGGGCACAGATACGCAGTATTTT. Combining the CDR3 with reference TRBV5-1 and TRBJ2-3 gives the whole variable domain KAGVTQTPRYLIKTRGQQVTLSCSPISGHRSVSWYQQTPGQGLQFLFEYFSETQRNKGNFPGRFSGRQFSNSRSEMNVSTLELGDSALYLCASSPGQGTDTQYFGPGTRLTVL.

This clonotype was counted a few times. This chain joins TRBV5-1 and TRBJ2-7, with 10 bases identical to TRBD2. The germline CDR1 and CDR2 sequences are SGHRS and YFSETQ. After removal of 3 bases from V and 2 bases from J, the junction contained 2 bases not matched to a gene. CDR3 length equals 14 residues. DNA for the CDR3: TGCGCCAGCAGCTATACTAGCGGGGCCTACGAGCAGTACTTC. Its protein is CASSYTSGAYEQYF.

This clonotype was found a few times. The chain combines TRBV7-9 with TRBJ2-1; TRBD2 might be the D (5 bases). Germline CDR1 and CDR2: SEHNR and FQNEAQ (reference sequence). The CDR3 is 17 amino acids. The germline V and J ends were trimmed by 4 bases and 2 bases, with 18 bases remaining between them. CDR3 nucleotide sequence: TGTGCCAGCAGCTCCCTCGAGTCCGGAGGACCCTACAATGAGCAGTTCTTC. This sequence encodes CASSSLESGGPYNEQFF.

The chain carries TRBV20-1 and TRBJ2-2; weak D call: TRBD2 (5 bases). CDR1 is DFQATT, CDR2 SNEGSKA, per germline (reference sequence). The CDR3 totals 15 residues. V was cut by 3 bases and J by 7 bases, with 18 bases left in between. CDR3 residues: CSASRPGILRGELFF. CDR3 DNA sequence: TGCAGTGCTAGTAGACCCGGGATCCTCCGCGGGGAGCTGTTTTTT.

This clonotype has just a few counts. The chain links TRBV5-1 to TRBJ2-3; the match to TRBD1 covers 9 bases. With V trimmed by 0 bases and J by 0 bases, 2 bases remained unmatched. The CDR3 is made up of 16 amino acids. Germline CDR1 SGHRS, CDR2 YFSETQ. The CDR3 reads CASSLDGQGSTDTQYF. The DNA for the CDR3 is TGCGCCAGCAGCTTGGACGGACAGGGGAGCACAGATACGCAGTATTTT.

A remark on this clonotype: At one boundary the junction diverges from the germline segment, which might be a read error. CDR3 bases: TGTGCCAACAGTCAAGGGGAGAACAGCCCCTATGGCTACACCTTC. It specifies CANSQGENSPYGYTF. This chain uses TRBV12-3 or TRBV12-4 with TRBJ1-2, with D possibly matching TRBD1 (5 bases). This CDR3 spans 15 amino acids.

The chain couples TRBV5-1 to TRBJ2-7; the match to TRBD2 covers 10 bases. The germline gives CDR1 SGHRS, CDR2 YFSETQ. Germline trimming cut 1 base from V and 6 bases from J; bases unmatched to any gene: 7. This CDR3 contains 15 residues. DNA for the CDR3: TGCGCCAGCAGCTTGTGGACTAGCGGAGCTGGCGAGCAGTACTTC. Translating it yields CASSLWTSGAGEQYF.

This clonotype was seen only once. The chain is built from TRBV7-9 and TRBJ1-1; D gene uncertain. Per germline, CDR1 SEHNR and CDR2 FQNEAQ (reference sequence). The CDR3 has 13 residues. The CDR3 DNA reads TGTGTAACGGATCAGAGCCCGAACACTGAAGCTTTCTTT. Its translation: CVTDQSPNTEAFF.

J is TRBJ2-3 and V is TRBV7-9, with a weak D call TRBD2 (5 bases). This CDR3 spans 14 amino acids. CDR1 SEHNR and CDR2 FQNEAQ come from the germline V gene (reference sequence). V was cut by 3 bases and J by 4 bases, with 11 bases left in between. CDR3 in amino acids: CASSFGLRADTQYF. CDR3 bases: TGTGCCAGCAGCTTCGGACTTCGGGCAGATACGCAGTATTTT.

This clonotype was counted a few times. V and J are TRBV5-1 and TRBJ1-6; no firm D call. The CDR3 is 15 residues long. Germline V gene sequence: CDR1 SGHRS, CDR2 YFSETQ. Trimming took 0 bases from V and 8 from J, leaving 12 bases between them. The CDR3, as DNA: TGCGCCAGCAGCTTGGAGGGCAGTAAAGATTCACCCCTCCACTTT. Amino acid sequence: CASSLEGSKDSPLHF.

This clonotype was detected only a few times. The rearrangement uses TRBV7-9 and TRBJ2-1; perhaps D is TRBD1 or TRBD2 (5 bases each). Germline V gene lookup returns CDR1 SEHNR and CDR2 FQNEAQ (reference sequence). With 2 bases removed from V and 2 bases from J, the gap between germline ends came to 10 bases. The CDR3 has 15 amino acids. The DNA of the CDR3 is TGTGCCAGCAGCTTAATTGGGGGAGCCTACAATGAGCAGTTCTTC. Translating gives CASSLIGGAYNEQFF.

This chain connects TRBV12-3 or TRBV12-4 to TRBJ2-2; TRBD1 might be the D (5 bases). The CDR3 runs 17 residues. Trimming stripped 0 bases from V and 1 base from J, with 12 bases between. The CDR3: CASSLAGLGRNTGELFF. The CDR3 DNA is TGTGCCAGCAGTTTAGCGGGGCTAGGAAGGAACACCGGGGAGCTGTTTTTT.

This clonotype was picked up a small number of times. The chain combines TRBV12-3 or TRBV12-4 with TRBJ2-4; the D is unclear. V was shortened by 2 bases and J by 0 bases, with 8 bases between the two germline ends. The CDR3 has 15 amino acids. CDR3 in amino acids: CASSLTWTAKNIQYF. CDR3 in DNA: TGTGCCAGCAGTTTAACGTGGACAGCCAAAAACATTCAGTACTTC.

The chain has TRBV5-6 and TRBJ1-6; maybe TRBD1 (6 bases). The V end was cut by 2 bases, the J end by 6 bases, with 15 bases between. Per the germline V gene, CDR1 is SGHDT and CDR2 is YYEEEE. The CDR3 length is 16 residues. The CDR3 protein is CASSFGGADGNSPLHF. The CDR3 DNA follows: TGTGCCAGCAGCTTCGGGGGCGCGGATGGTAATTCACCCCTCCACTTT.

The rearrangement links TRBV2 to TRBJ2-3; D uncertain. Germline CDR1 reads SNHLY; CDR2 reads FYNNEI. Trimming removed 4 bases from V and 0 bases from J, with 8 bases in between. This CDR3 spans 14 amino acids. This chain's CDR3 is CASSGLRSTDTQYF. The CDR3 coding sequence is TGTGCCAGCAGTGGGTTGAGGAGCACAGATACGCAGTATTTT.

The genes are TRBV12-3 or TRBV12-4 and TRBJ2-3; no reliable D call. The CDR3 length is 12 residues. Trimming removed 6 bases at V and 2 bases at J, with 6 bases between. CDR3 sequence reads: CASRGFTDTQYF. The CDR3 DNA sequence: TGTGCCAGCAGGGGGTTCACAGATACGCAGTATTTT.

The rearrangement links TRBV7-9 to TRBJ1-3; D gene ambiguous. V was shortened by 4 bases and J by 6 bases, with 7 bases between the two germline ends. Germline CDR1 is SEHNR and CDR2 is FQNEAQ (reference sequence). The CDR3 is made up of 12 amino acids. The CDR3 is CASSSLENTIYF. CDR3 nucleotides: TGTGCCAGCAGCTCACTAGAAAACACCATATATTTT.

The CDR3 reads CSATYRGPYEQYF. The CDR3 DNA is TGCAGTGCTACCTACAGGGGGCCCTACGAGCAGTACTTC. The V gene is TRBV20-1, the J gene TRBJ2-7; 9 positions agree with TRBD1. The CDR3 runs 13 residues. Trimming cost V 4 bases and J 2 bases; bases outside gene matches: 3. Germline CDR1 and CDR2: DFQATT and SNEGSKA (reference sequence).

The chain links TRBV28 to TRBJ2-2; 8 bases are shared with TRBD1. The CDR3 spans 14 residues. Germline V gene data show CDR1 as MDHEN and CDR2 as SYDVKM. J was trimmed by 4 bases and V by 5 bases; bases with no gene match: 3. CDR3 in DNA: TGTGCCAGCAGTCGGACAGGGAGCACCGGGGAGCTGTTTTTT. This sequence encodes CASSRTGSTGELFF.

Details on this clonotype: At one end the junction does not follow the germline gene, possibly because of a read error. The chain is built from TRBV5-1 and TRBJ1-1, with D possibly being TRBD1 (5 bases). Germline V gene sequence: CDR1 SGHRS, CDR2 YFSETQ. The CDR3 consists of 14 residues. The CDR3 DNA reads TGCGCCAGCAGCACGGGGGTCCCGAACACTGAAACTTTCTTT. It yields the protein CASSTGVPNTETFF.

This chain uses TRBV12-3 or TRBV12-4 with TRBJ1-5; D is undetermined. This CDR3 has 13 amino acids. The germline V and J ends were trimmed by 5 bases and 1 base, with 6 bases remaining between them. DNA of the CDR3: TGTGCCAGCAGTCTCCGAAGCAATCAGCCCCAGCATTTT. It encodes CASSLRSNQPQHF.

The genes are TRBV7-6 and TRBJ2-1, with 10 bases lining up with TRBD1. This CDR3 comprises 16 residues. Per the germline V gene, CDR1 is SGHVS and CDR2 is FNYEAQ. V shed 5 bases, J shed 10 bases, and the junction held 14 bases outside the gene matches. CDR3 DNA: TGTGCCAGCAGCCCCTACCGGGACAGGGGACTAAAGGAGCAGTTCTTC. Translation gives CASSPYRDRGLKEQFF.

There are a few counts of this clonotype. The chain is built from TRBV24-1 and TRBJ2-1; 7 positions match TRBD1. Germline-derived CDR1 and CDR2 are KGHDR and SFDVKD. V trimming: 10 bases; J trimming: 7 bases; junction bases outside the gene matches: 6. The CDR3 covers 12 residues. The CDR3 region is CATKGARNEQFF. CDR3 DNA sequence: TGTGCCACTAAGGGGGCCCGAAATGAGCAGTTCTTC.